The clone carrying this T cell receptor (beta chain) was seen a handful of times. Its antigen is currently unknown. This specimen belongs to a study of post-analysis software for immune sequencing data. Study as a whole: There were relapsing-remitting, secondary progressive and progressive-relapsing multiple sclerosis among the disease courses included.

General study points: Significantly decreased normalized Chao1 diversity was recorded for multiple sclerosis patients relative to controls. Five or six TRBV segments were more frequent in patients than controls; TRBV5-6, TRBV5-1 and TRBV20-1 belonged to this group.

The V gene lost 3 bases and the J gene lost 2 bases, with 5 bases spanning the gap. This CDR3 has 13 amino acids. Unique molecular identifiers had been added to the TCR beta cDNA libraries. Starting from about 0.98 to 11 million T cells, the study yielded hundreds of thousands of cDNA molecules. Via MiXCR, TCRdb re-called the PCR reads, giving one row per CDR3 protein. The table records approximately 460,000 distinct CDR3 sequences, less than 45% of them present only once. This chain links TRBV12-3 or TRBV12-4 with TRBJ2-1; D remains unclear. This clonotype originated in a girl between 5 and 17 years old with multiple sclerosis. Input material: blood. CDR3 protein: CASSLTAYNEQFF. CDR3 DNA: TGTGCCAGCAGTTTGACTGCCTACAATGAGCAGTTCTTC.